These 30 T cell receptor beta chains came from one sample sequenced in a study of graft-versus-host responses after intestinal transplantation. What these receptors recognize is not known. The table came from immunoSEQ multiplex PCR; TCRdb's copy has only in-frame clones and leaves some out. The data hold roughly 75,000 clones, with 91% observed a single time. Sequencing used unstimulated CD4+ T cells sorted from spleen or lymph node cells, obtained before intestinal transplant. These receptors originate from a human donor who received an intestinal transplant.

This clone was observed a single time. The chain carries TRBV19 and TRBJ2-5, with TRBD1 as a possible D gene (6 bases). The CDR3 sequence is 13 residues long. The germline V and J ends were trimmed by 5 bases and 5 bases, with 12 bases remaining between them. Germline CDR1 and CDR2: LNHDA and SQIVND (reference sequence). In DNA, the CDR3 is TGTGCCAGTAGTCGACAGGCCTCCGAGACCCAGTACTTC. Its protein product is CASSRQASETQYF. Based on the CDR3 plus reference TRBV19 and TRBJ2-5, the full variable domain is DGGITQSPKYLFRKEGQNVTLSCEQNLNHDAMYWYRQDPGQGLRLIYYSQIVNDFQKGDIAEGYSVSREKKESFPLTVTSAQKNPTAFYLCASSRQASETQYFGPGTRLLVL.

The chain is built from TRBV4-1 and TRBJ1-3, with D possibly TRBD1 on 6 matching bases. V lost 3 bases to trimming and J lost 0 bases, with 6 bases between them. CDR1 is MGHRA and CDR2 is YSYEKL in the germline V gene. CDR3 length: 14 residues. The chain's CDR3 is CASSQGHSGNTIYF. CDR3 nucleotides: TGCGCCAGCAGCCAGGGACACTCTGGAAACACCATATATTTT.

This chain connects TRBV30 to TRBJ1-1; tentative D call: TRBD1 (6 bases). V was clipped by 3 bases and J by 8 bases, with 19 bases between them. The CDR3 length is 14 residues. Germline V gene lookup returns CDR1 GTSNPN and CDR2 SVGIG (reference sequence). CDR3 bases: TGTGCCTGGAGGTGGGACACGCCGGGGGGGGAAGCTTTCTTT. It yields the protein CAWRWDTPGGEAFF.

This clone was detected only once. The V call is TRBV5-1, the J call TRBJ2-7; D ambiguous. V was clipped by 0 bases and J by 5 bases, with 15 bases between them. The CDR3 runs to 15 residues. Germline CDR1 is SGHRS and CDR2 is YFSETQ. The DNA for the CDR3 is TGCGCCAGCAGCTTGGATTTCACAGATCTCCACGAGCAGTACTTC. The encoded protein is CASSLDFTDLHEQYF.

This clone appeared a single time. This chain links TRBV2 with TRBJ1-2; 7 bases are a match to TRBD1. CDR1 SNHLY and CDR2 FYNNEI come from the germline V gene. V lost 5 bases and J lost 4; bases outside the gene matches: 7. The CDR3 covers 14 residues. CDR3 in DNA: TGTGCCAGCAGTCTAACCAGGGACAGCTATGGCTACACCTTC. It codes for CASSLTRDSYGYTF. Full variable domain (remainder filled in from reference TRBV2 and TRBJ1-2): EPEVTQTPSHQVTQMGQEVILRCVPISNHLYFYWYRQILGQKVEFLVSFYNNEISEKSEIFDDQFSVERPDGSNFTLKIRSTKLEDSAMYFCASSLTRDSYGYTFGSGTRLTVV.

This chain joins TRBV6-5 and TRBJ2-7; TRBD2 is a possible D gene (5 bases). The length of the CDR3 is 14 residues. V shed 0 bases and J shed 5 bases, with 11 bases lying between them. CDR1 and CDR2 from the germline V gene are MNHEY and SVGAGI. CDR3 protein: CASSYSPGSHEQYF. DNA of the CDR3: TGTGCCAGCAGTTACTCTCCGGGATCCCACGAGCAGTACTTC.

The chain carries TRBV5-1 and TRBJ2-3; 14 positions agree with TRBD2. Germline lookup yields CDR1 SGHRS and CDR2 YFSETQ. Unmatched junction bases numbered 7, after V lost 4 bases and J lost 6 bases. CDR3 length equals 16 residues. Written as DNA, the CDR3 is TGCGCCAGCAGCGTGACGACTAGCGGGGGGGCCGATACGCAGTATTTT. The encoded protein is CASSVTTSGGADTQYF.

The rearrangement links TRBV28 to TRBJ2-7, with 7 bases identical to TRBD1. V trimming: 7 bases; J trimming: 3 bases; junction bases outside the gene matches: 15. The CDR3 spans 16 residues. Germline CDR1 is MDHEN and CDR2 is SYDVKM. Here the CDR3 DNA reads TGTGCCAGCACCCTTGGGGACAGCAAACTTCTCTACGAGCAGTACTTC. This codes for CASTLGDSKLLYEQYF.

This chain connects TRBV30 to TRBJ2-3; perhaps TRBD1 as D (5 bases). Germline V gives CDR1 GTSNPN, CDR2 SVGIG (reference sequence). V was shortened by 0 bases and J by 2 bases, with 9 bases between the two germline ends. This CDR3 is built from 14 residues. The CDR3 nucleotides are TGTGCCTGGAGTGTATGGGGCGTCACAGATACGCAGTATTTT. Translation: CAWSVWGVTDTQYF.

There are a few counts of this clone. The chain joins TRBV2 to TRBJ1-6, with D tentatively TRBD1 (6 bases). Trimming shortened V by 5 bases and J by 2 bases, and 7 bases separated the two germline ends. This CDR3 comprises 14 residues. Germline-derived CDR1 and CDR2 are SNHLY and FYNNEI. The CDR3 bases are TGTGCCAGCAGTCAGGGGACCTATAATTCACCCCTCCACTTT. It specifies CASSQGTYNSPLHF.

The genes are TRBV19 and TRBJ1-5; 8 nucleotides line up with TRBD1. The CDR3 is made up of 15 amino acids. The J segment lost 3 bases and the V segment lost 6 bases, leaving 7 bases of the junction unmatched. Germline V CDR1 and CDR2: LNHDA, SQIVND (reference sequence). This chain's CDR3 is CASSLRQGFNQPQHF. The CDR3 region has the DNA TGTGCCAGTAGCCTTAGACAGGGGTTCAATCAGCCCCAGCATTTT.

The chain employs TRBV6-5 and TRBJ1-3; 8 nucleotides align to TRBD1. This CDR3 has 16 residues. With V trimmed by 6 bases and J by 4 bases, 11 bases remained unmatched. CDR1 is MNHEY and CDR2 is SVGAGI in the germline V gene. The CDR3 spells CASSYLAGGFGNTIYF. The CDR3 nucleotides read TGTGCCAGCAGCTACCTAGCAGGGGGCTTCGGAAACACCATATATTTT.

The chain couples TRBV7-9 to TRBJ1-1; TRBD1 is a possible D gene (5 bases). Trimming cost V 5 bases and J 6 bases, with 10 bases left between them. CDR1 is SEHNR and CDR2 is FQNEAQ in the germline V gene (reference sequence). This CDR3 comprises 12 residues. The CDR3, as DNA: TGTGCCAGCAGCCAGACGACAGCTGAAGCTTTCTTT. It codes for CASSQTTAEAFF. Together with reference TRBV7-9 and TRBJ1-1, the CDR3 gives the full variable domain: DTGVSQNPRHKITKRGQNVTFRCDPISEHNRLYWYRQTLGQGPEFLTYFQNEAQLEKSRLLSDRFSAERPKGSFSTLEIQRTEQGDSAMYLCASSQTTAEAFFGQGTRLTVV.

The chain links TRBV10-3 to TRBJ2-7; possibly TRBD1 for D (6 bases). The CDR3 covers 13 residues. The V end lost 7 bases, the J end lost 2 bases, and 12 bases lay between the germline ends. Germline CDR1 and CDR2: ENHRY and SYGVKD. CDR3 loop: CAITAGETYEQYF. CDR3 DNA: TGTGCCATCACGGCAGGGGAGACCTACGAGCAGTACTTC.

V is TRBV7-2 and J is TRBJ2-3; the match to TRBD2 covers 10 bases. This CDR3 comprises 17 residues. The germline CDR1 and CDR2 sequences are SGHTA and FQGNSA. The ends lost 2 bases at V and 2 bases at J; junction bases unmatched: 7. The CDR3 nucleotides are TGTGCCAGCAGCTTATTCCCCAGCGGGGGGGTCACAGATACGCAGTATTTT. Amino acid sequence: CASSLFPSGGVTDTQYF. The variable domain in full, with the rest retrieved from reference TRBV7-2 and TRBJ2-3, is GAGVSQSPSNKVTEKGKDVELRCDPISGHTALYWYRQSLGQGLEFLIYFQGNSAPDKSGLPSDRFSAERTGGSVSTLTIQRTQQEDSAVYLCASSLFPSGGVTDTQYFGPGTRLTVL.

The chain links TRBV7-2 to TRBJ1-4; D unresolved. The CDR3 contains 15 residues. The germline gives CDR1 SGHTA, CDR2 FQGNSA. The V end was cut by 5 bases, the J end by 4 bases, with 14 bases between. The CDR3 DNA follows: TGTGCCAGCAGCCCCTGGACTGGGATTAATGAAAAACTGTTTTTT. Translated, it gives CASSPWTGINEKLFF.

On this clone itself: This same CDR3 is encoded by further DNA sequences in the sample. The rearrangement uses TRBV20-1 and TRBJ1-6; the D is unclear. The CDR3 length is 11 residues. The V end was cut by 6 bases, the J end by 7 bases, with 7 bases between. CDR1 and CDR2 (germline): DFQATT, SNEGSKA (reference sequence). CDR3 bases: TGCAGTGCGGGCTTGAATTCACCCCTCCACTTT. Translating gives CSAGLNSPLHF.

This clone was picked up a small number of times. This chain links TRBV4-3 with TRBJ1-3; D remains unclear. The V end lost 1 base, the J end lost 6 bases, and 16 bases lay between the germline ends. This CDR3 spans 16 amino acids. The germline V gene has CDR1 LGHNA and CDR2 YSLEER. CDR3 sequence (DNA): TGCGCCAGCAGCCAAGGACGGTCCGGGAGGTTAAACACCATATATTTT. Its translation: CASSQGRSGRLNTIYF.

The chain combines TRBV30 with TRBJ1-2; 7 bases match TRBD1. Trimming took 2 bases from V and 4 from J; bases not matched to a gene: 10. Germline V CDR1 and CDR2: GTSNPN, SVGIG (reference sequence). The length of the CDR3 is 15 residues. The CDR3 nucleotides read TGTGCCTGGAGTCCCAAGGGACAGCTGCTCTATGGCTACACCTTC. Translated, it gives CAWSPKGQLLYGYTF.

For the CDR3, the DNA is TGTGCCAGTAGTATGTTCGGGGGGCCCTACGAGCAGTACTTC. Translating gives CASSMFGGPYEQYF. The chain couples TRBV19 to TRBJ2-7, with a possible D match to TRBD2 (7 bases). Trimming cost V 3 bases and J 2 bases, with 11 bases left between them. The CDR3 sequence is 14 residues long. Germline CDR1 LNHDA, CDR2 SQIVND (reference sequence).

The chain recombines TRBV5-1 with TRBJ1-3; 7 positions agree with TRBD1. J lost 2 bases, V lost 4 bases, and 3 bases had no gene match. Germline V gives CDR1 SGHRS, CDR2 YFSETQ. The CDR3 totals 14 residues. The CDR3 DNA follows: TGCGCCAGCAGCCCGGGACAGACTGGAAACACCATATATTTT. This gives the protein CASSPGQTGNTIYF.

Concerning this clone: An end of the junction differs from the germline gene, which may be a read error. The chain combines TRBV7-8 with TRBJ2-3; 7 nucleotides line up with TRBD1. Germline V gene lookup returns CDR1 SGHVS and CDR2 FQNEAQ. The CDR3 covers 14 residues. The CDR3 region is CASSYDSTGAPRDF. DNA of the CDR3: TGTGCCAGCAGCTACGATAGCACAGGGGCCCCTCGGGATTTT.

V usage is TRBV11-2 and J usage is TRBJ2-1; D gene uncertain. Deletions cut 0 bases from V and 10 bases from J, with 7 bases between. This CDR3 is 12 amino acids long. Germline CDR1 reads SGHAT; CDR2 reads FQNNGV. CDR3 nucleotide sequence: TGTGCCAGCAGCTTAGACGGAGCAGAGCAGTTCTTC. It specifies CASSLDGAEQFF. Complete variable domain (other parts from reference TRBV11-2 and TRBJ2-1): EAGVAQSPRYKIIEKRQSVAFWCNPISGHATLYWYQQILGQGPKLLIQFQNNGVVDDSQLPKDRFSAERLKGVDSTLKIQPAKLEDSAVYLCASSLDGAEQFFGPGTRLTVL.

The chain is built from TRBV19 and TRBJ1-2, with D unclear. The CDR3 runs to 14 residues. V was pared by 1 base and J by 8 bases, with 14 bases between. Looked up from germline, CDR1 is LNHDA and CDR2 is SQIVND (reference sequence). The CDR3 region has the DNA TGTGCCAGTAGTATAGTCGCTTCCGCACAAGGCTACACCTTC. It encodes CASSIVASAQGYTF.

The CDR3, as DNA: TGTGCCAGCAGCCCCGACAGGGGTTCTCACCAGCCCCAGCATTTT. Encoded protein: CASSPDRGSHQPQHF. This rearrangement joins TRBV6-5 to TRBJ1-5, with 8 bases matching TRBD1. V shed 6 bases and J 7 bases; nucleotides not matched to a gene: 11. This CDR3 region has 15 residues. CDR1 and CDR2 from the germline V gene are MNHEY and SVGAGI.

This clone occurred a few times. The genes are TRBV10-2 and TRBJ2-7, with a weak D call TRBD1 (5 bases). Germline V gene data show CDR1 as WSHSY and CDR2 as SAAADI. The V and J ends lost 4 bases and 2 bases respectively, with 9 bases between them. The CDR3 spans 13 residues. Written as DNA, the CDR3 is TGCGCCAGCAGTGTCAAAGGGGCCTACGAGCAGTACTTC. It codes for CASSVKGAYEQYF.

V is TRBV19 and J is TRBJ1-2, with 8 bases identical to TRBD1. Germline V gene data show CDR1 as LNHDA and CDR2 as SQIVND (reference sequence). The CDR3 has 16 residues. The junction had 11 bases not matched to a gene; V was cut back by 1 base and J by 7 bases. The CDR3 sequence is CASSIADRGYSFGYTF. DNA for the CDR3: TGTGCCAGTAGTATAGCTGACAGGGGCTATTCATTTGGCTACACCTTC.

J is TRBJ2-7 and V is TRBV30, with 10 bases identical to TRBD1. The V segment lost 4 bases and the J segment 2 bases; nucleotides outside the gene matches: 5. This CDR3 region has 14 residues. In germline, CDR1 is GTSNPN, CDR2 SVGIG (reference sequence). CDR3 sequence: CAWTQDRGAYEQYF. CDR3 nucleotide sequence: TGTGCCTGGACCCAGGACAGGGGGGCCTACGAGCAGTACTTC.

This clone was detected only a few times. The CDR3 sequence: CAWSPGQGNYGYTF. CDR3 bases: TGTGCCTGGAGTCCAGGACAGGGAAACTATGGCTACACCTTC. The chain recombines TRBV30 with TRBJ1-2, with 8 bases fitting TRBD1. This CDR3 contains 14 residues. CDR1 is GTSNPN and CDR2 is SVGIG in the germline V gene (reference sequence). V shed 2 bases, J shed 2 bases, and the junction held 4 bases outside the gene matches.

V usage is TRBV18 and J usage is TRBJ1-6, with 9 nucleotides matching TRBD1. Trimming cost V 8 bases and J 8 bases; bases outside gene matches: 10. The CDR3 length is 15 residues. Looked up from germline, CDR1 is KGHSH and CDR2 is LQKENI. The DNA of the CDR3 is TGTGCCAGCCGGCCGACAGGGGGAAAGGATTCACCCCTCCACTTT. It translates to CASRPTGGKDSPLHF.